This is a list of T cell receptor beta chains from one sample in a study of human T cells and chemical hapten exposure. One entry per CDR3 protein results from TCRdb running MiXCR on the RACE reads. The sample contains 130,000 or so distinct CDR3 sequences, around 10% of which appear only once. The source was whole blood, collected in connection with sensitization to the hapten diphenylcyclopropenone (DPC). The source of these receptors is a woman aged 45-65 years with alopecia areata. Some clones in this sample may be carry-over from other donors' samples. CDR3s include the opening cysteine and the closing phenylalanine or tryptophan. The order of the fields is V gene, clone size, J gene, D gene, CDR3 protein, CDR3 DNA. The D gene is left open where the match is weak. Clone size, where shown, is once, few, many, or a class for clones that have expanded.

>TRBV20-1|many|TRBJ2-7|-
CSARTVSYEQYF
TGCAGTGCTAGAACAGTCTCCTACGAGCAGTACTTC
>TRBV7-3|-|TRBJ1-2|TRBD1
CASSSSAGQEGGYTF
TGTGCCAGCAGCTCCTCCGCGGGACAGGAAGGTGGCTACACCTTC
>TRBV6-6|once|TRBJ1-5|TRBD1
CASSPGQGRANQPQHF
TGTGCCAGCAGCCCAGGACAGGGGAGGGCGAATCAGCCCCAGCATTTT
>TRBV6-6|-|TRBJ1-2|TRBD1
CASSYLGQGQGYTF
TGTGCCAGCAGTTACCTAGGACAGGGGCAAGGCTACACCTTC
>TRBV18|few|TRBJ1-2|-
CASSRVDSHGYTF
TGTGCCAGCTCACGGGTGGATAGTCATGGCTACACCTTC
>TRBV5-6|many|TRBJ2-7|TRBD1
CASSTGQGNYEQYF
TGTGCCAGCAGCACCGGACAGGGAAACTACGAGCAGTACTTC
>TRBV5-1|few|TRBJ2-1|TRBD2
CASSNSGGARNEQFF
TGCGCCAGCAGCAATAGCGGGGGGGCCCGAAATGAGCAGTTCTTC
>TRBV2|few|TRBJ2-2|TRBD2
CASRRSSGRAGELFF
TGTGCCAGCAGACGATCTAGCGGGAGGGCCGGGGAGCTGTTTTTT
>TRBV20-1|many|TRBJ2-3|-
CSAMRTSGDTQYF
TGCAGTGCTATGAGGACTTCGGGAGATACGCAGTATTTT
>TRBV5-1|-|TRBJ1-1|-
CASRDGGATEAFF
TGCGCCAGCCGGGATGGGGGGGCCACTGAAGCTTTCTTT
>TRBV7-9|many|TRBJ1-5|TRBD1
CASNRGSNQPQHF
TGTGCCAGCAACAGGGGGTCCAATCAGCCCCAGCATTTT
>TRBV6-5|many|TRBJ1-1|-
CASSYSRLNTEAFF
TGTGCCAGCAGTTACTCCAGACTGAACACTGAAGCTTTCTTT
>TRBV10-3|-|TRBJ2-3|TRBD1
CAIRRTGADDTQYF
TGTGCCATCAGAAGGACAGGGGCTGATGATACGCAGTATTTT
>TRBV5-4|few|TRBJ2-3|-
CASSTPHQLAGTDTQYF
TGTGCCAGCAGCACACCCCACCAACTAGCTGGCACAGATACGCAGTATTTT
>TRBV2|-|TRBJ2-3|-
CASSEATGKGPTDTQYF
TGTGCCAGCAGTGAAGCGACAGGAAAGGGCCCCACAGATACGCAGTATTTT
>TRBV6-6|few|TRBJ1-5|-
CASSQRQENQPQHF
TGTGCCAGCAGCCAAAGACAGGAGAATCAGCCCCAGCATTTT
>TRBV12-3/TRBV12-4|-|TRBJ1-4|-
CASSRLGPTGEKLFF
TGTGCCAGCAGCCGCCTGGGGCCGACGGGTGAAAAACTGTTTTTT
>TRBV28|-|TRBJ1-1|TRBD1
CASRTGGANTEAFF
TGTGCCAGCAGGACAGGGGGCGCAAACACTGAAGCTTTCTTT
>TRBV29-1|few|TRBJ2-7|-
CSAPGQGEGEQYF
TGCAGCGCCCCCGGGCAGGGGGAGGGCGAGCAGTACTTC
>TRBV27|few|TRBJ2-2|TRBD1
CASSWEGGANTGELFF
TGTGCCAGCTCCTGGGAAGGGGGCGCGAACACCGGGGAGCTGTTTTTT
>TRBV5-1|-|TRBJ2-3|TRBD2
CASSLEPSGASTDTQYF
TGCGCCAGCAGCTTGGAGCCTAGCGGGGCAAGCACAGATACGCAGTATTTT
>TRBV12-3/TRBV12-4|few|TRBJ1-4|-
CASKGARGAKLFF
TGTGCCAGCAAAGGGGCCCGGGGTGCAAAACTGTTTTTT
>TRBV20-1|-|TRBJ1-5|-
CSVTQGSNQPQHF
TGCAGTGTTACTCAAGGCAGCAATCAGCCCCAGCATTTT
>TRBV10-3|few|TRBJ1-4|TRBD1
CAISSTGNEKLFF
TGTGCCATCAGCTCGACAGGGAATGAAAAACTGTTTTTT
>TRBV2|-|TRBJ2-3|-
CATMVRKDTQYF
TGTGCCACCATGGTCCGGAAAGATACGCAGTATTTT
>TRBV29-1|many|TRBJ2-3|-
CSVRRAGDTQYF
TGCAGCGTTAGGAGGGCGGGAGATACGCAGTATTTT
>TRBV12-3/TRBV12-4|many|TRBJ2-1|-
CASAWVQFSYNEQFF
TGTGCCAGCGCGTGGGTCCAATTCTCCTACAATGAGCAGTTCTTC
>TRBV20-1|many|TRBJ1-2|-
CSARVTAISFESGYTF
TGCAGTGCTAGAGTCACAGCTATTTCTTTCGAAAGTGGCTACACCTTC
>TRBV20-1|many|TRBJ2-7|-
CSARPYREEQYF
TGCAGTGCTAGACCCTACAGGGAGGAGCAGTACTTC
>TRBV6-1|few|TRBJ2-1|TRBD2
CASSESLALYNEQFF
TGTGCCAGCAGTGAATCACTAGCGCTTTACAATGAGCAGTTCTTC
>TRBV5-4|few|TRBJ1-6|-
CASSIGGASSYNSPLHF
TGTGCCAGCAGCATTGGGGGGGCCAGCTCCTATAATTCACCCCTCCACTTT